This T cell receptor (beta chain) was identified during a study of STAT5B mutations in CD4+ large granular lymphocyte leukemia. Study at large: Healthy donors showed HLA-associated enrichment of the CDR3 'QG' motif.

Trimming cost V 6 bases and J 4 bases, with 14 bases left between them. This CDR3 has 15 residues. Germline V gene sequence: CDR1 SGHRS, CDR2 YFSETQ. Profiling relied on immunoSEQ multiplex PCR, and the TCRdb table lists in-frame clones only, not all of them. The sample carries under 40,000 clones, around two thirds recorded once. The sequenced material came from CD4+ T cells from blood buffy coats. The chain is built from TRBV5-1 and TRBJ1-6; D is possibly TRBD1 (5 bases). The TCR was taken from a human donor in good health. CDR3 loop: CASIHRGLYNSPLHF. In DNA, the CDR3 is TGCGCCAGCATCCACCGGGGACTTTATAATTCACCCCTCCACTTT.